Listed below are T cell receptor beta chains from one sample, sequenced in a study of cytomegalovirus exposure and HLA in healthy donors. Sequenced by immunoSEQ multiplex PCR; TCRdb stores in-frame clones only, minus some. This table holds 130,000 or so clones, 70% to 85% found once. Input material: PBMCs. Receptor source: a man between 18 and 35 years old in good health and CMV-seronegative. Both conserved end residues are part of each CDR3. Not all rows give a size; the values are once, few, many and, for expanded clones, a class.

TRBJ2-6	NA	TRBV5-4	CASSFGGERRTGANVLTF
TRBJ1-4	NA	TRBV6-4	CASSNTGGPSEKLFF
TRBJ1-4	once	TRBV4-2	CASSHGLEGVPEKLFF
TRBJ2-2	NA	TRBV5-1	CASSLGQLNTGELFF
TRBJ2-7	NA	TRBV19	CASRRQGDYSYEQYF
TRBJ1-5	NA	TRBV27	CASSLPRLNQPQHF
TRBJ1-1	NA	TRBV7-9	CSSSAWSAGGMTEAFF
TRBJ2-7	NA	TRBV6-7	CASPDPGTGVGEQYF
TRBJ1-2	NA	TRBV25-1	CASRDRGYGYTF
NA	once	TRBV23-1	CASSQWPRQGAPYEQYF
TRBJ2-3	NA	TRBV6-4	CASSEGLAGGPDTQYF
TRBJ1-2	NA	TRBV30	CACFLPSRGHRNYGYIF
TRBJ2-3	once	TRBV19	CASKTLPSTDTQYF
TRBJ2-3	NA	TRBV5-1	CASSFPPGLAGSTDTQYF
TRBJ2-5	NA	TRBV11-2	CASSFIPYQETQYF
TRBJ2-3	NA	TRBV4-2	CASSQAMSGDTQYF
TRBJ1-5	NA	TRBV5-6	CASSLGPWDRDQPQHF
TRBJ2-5	NA	TRBV6-5	CASSYVFRGETQYF
TRBJ2-3	NA	TRBV7-2	CASSSGTGISDTQYF
TRBJ1-2	NA	TRBV19	CASTNNPWTGDGNGYTF
TRBJ1-2	NA	TRBV29-1	CSAEYRVDGYTF
TRBJ2-2	NA	TRBV4-2	CASSPLARGNTGELFF
TRBJ2-3	NA	TRBV6-5	CASSFYSGGAGDTQYF
TRBJ2-5	NA	TRBV19	CASSIDLARETQYF
TRBJ2-5	NA	TRBV11-1	CASSFMGLADQETQYF
TRBJ1-2	few	TRBV11-2	CASSAGQHLGGYTF
TRBJ2-5	once	TRBV6-1	CASSRTGDQETQYF
TRBJ1-2	NA	TRBV11-2	CASSLSGTGAIIGGYTF
TRBJ2-4	NA	TRBV1	CTSSQDRGILNIQYF
TRBJ1-3	NA	TRBV6-1	CASSGYSPSSGNTIYF
TRBJ1-5	NA	TRBV6-1	CASSEPSGVYSNQPQHF
TRBJ2-7	NA	TRBV4-3	CASSQDRDRGLYEQYF
TRBJ2-7	few	TRBV7-8	CASSPEGRRLYEQYF
TRBJ1-1	NA	TRBV10-3	CAISEKSGRERSEAFF
TRBJ1-1	NA	TRBV27	CASSWRGSTEAFF
TRBJ1-1	once	TRBV19	CASRDGRGNTEAFF
TRBJ2-5	NA	TRBV5-4	CASSLRGQGETQYF
TRBJ2-5	once	TRBV4-1	CASSHNPAIAGQETQYF
TRBJ1-5	NA	TRBV6-5	CASSYRLDQPQHF
TRBJ2-3	NA	TRBV15	CATSRLRADTQYF
NA	NA	TRBV27	CASSLRRASYEQYF
TRBJ1-1	NA	TRBV7-9	CASSPYSMNTEAFF
TRBJ1-1	NA	TRBV5-4	CASSTKFPGQGIGEAFF
TRBJ1-2	NA	TRBV7-8	CASSRRQLSQIYYGYTF
TRBJ2-1	NA	TRBV7-3	CASSLTGGATPNNEQFF
TRBJ1-1	NA	TRBV6-5	CASSYSRVNTEAFF
TRBJ2-4	NA	TRBV2	CASSELAGGIKNIQYF
TRBJ2-3	once	TRBV6-1	CASSDAGGSLSDTQYF
NA	NA	TRBV2	CASGTTGGIIYEQYF
TRBJ2-1	NA	TRBV6-5	CASNGRQGHNEQFF
TRBJ2-7	NA	TRBV6-1	CASSEVFGGTGGAYEQYF